The clone carrying this T cell receptor (beta chain) was seen a handful of times. A multiplex PCR was run with 60 Vbeta primers and 13 Jbeta primers. The table came from immunoSEQ multiplex PCR; TCRdb's copy has only in-frame clones and leaves some out. The sample comprises some 130,000 clones, roughly four fifths of which are singletons, and over 0.95% rests with the top ten. These data originate in a study of cytomegalovirus exposure and HLA in healthy donors. This CDR3 has 12 residues. V lost 0 bases and J lost 11, with 10 bases in between. The germline V gene encodes CDR1 SGHAT and CDR2 FQNNGV. This receptor was taken from a girl aged 2 to 10 in good health and CMV-seronegative. V is TRBV11-2 and J is TRBJ1-1; D is undetermined. Sequenced sample: PBMCs. The CDR3 spells CASSLEARKAFF. The CDR3 DNA is TGTGCCAGCAGCTTAGAGGCTAGGAAGGCTTTCTTT.